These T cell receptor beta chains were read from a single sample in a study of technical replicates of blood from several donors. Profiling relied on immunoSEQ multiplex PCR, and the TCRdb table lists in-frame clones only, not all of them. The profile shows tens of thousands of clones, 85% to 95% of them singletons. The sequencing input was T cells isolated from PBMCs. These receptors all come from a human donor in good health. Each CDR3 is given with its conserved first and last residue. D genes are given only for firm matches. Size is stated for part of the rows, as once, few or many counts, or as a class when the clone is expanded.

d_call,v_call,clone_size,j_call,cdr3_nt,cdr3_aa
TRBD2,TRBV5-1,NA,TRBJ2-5,TGCGCCAGCAGCTTGTTGACTAGCGGCCAAGAGACCCAGTACTTC,CASSLLTSGQETQYF
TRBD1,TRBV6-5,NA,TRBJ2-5,TGTGCCAGCAGTACCGACAGGGGAGAGACCCAGTACTTC,CASSTDRGETQYF
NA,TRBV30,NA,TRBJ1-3,TGTGCCTGGACGAACCTTTTTGGGCTTGGAAACACCATATATTTT,CAWTNLFGLGNTIYF
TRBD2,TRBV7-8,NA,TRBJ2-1,TGTGCCAGCAGCTTAGTGGGCGGGAGAAATCAGGGCTCCTACAATGAGCAGTTCTTC,CASSLVGGRNQGSYNEQFF
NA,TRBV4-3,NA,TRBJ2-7,TGCGCCAGCAGCCAAGACTCCCCGAGGGGGAGGGTCTCCGAGCAGTACTTC,CASSQDSPRGRVSEQYF
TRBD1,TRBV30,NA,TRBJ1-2,TGTGCCTGGAGTGGGACAGGGCTCAACTATGGCTACACCTTC,CAWSGTGLNYGYTF
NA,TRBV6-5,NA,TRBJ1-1,TGTGCCAGCAGTTACTCCTTACAGAACACTGAAGCTTTCTTT,CASSYSLQNTEAFF
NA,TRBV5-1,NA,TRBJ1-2,TGCGCCAGCAGCTCGGACGGACTCGGTGGCTACACCTTC,CASSSDGLGGYTF
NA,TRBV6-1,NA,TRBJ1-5,TGTGCCAGCAGTGAAGAGGGACTCTGGAACCAGCATTTT,CASSEEGLWNQHF
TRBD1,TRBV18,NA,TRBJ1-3,TGTGCCAGCTCACTCTCCCGGGACAGCACTGGAAACACCATATATTTT,CASSLSRDSTGNTIYF
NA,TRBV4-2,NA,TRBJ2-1,TGTGCCAGCAGCCAAGATTGGTCTAGGTCCTACAATGAGCAGTTCTTC,CASSQDWSRSYNEQFF
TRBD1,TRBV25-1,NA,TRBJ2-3,TGTGCCAGCAGTTCCCATTGGACAGGCCGCACAGATACGCAGTATTTT,CASSSHWTGRTDTQYF
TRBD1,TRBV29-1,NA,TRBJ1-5,TGCAGCGTTGCAGGGGGCGGCAATCAGCCCCAGCATTTT,CSVAGGGNQPQHF
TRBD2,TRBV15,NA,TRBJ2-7,TGTGCCACCAGCAGAGAAGCGGGAGGCCTTGGCGAGCAGTACTTC,CATSREAGGLGEQYF
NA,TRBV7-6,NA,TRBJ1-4,TGTGCCAGCAGCTTAGGCTCGGGGGTCCCTAATGAAAAACTGTTTTTT,CASSLGSGVPNEKLFF
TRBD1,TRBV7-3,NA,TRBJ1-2,TGTGCCAGCAGCTTAAGGGACAGTAGTGGCTATGGCTACACCTTC,CASSLRDSSGYGYTF
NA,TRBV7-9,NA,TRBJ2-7,TGTGCCAGCAGCACCCGACAGATCTACGAGCAGTACTTC,CASSTRQIYEQYF
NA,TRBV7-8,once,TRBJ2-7,TGTGCCAGCAGCTTAGCGCGGTTAGGGCAGGGGTTGCGCGAGCAGTACTTC,CASSLARLGQGLREQYF
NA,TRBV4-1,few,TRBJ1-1,TGCGCCAGCAGCCAAGATCTTTTCACTGAAGCTTTCTTT,CASSQDLFTEAFF
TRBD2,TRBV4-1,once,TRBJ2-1,TGCGCCAGCAGCCAAGTAGGGACTAGCGGGAATGAGCAGTTCTTC,CASSQVGTSGNEQFF
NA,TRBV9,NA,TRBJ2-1,TGTGCCAGCAGCCTAGGAGGAGAATCCTACAATGAGCAGTTCTTC,CASSLGGESYNEQFF
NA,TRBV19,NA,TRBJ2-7,TGTGCCAGTGGTATTGACAGGACCTACGAGCAGTACTTC,CASGIDRTYEQYF
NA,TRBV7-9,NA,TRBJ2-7,TGTGCCAGCGCTAGCCCATCCTACGAGCAGTACTTC,CASASPSYEQYF
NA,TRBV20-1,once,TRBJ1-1,TGCAGTGCCCGGGGGTTGGACTTAGCTTTCTTT,CSARGLDLAFF
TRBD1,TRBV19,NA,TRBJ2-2,TGTGCCAGCTCCGGGACAGGGTACACCGGGGAGCTGTTTTTT,CASSGTGYTGELFF
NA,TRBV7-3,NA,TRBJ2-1,TGTGCCAGCAGCGCATTGGGACTGTCTGCGGAGCAGTTCTTC,CASSALGLSAEQFF
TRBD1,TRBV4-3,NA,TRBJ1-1,TGCGCCAGCAGCCCAACTCAACAGGGGACGGGTGAAGCTTTCTTT,CASSPTQQGTGEAFF
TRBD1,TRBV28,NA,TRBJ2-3,TGTGCCAGCAGTCGGGACAGGGGATGGTCGGGCACAGATACGCAGTATTTT,CASSRDRGWSGTDTQYF
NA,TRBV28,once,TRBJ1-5,TGTGCCAGCATTAAGAGAGGTCAGCCCCAGCATTTT,CASIKRGQPQHF
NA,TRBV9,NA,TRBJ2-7,TGTGCCAGCAGCTCCGAGATGACCTACGAGCAGTACTTC,CASSSEMTYEQYF
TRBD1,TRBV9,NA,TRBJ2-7,TGTGCCAGCAGCGTAGGACAGGGGGTTCACGAGCAGTACTTC,CASSVGQGVHEQYF
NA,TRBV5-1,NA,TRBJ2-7,TGCGCCAGCAGGGAAGGACTGGTAGGAGTCTACGAGCAGTACTTC,CASREGLVGVYEQYF
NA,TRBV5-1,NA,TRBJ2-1,TGCGCCAGCAGCTTGGTCCGGAATGAGCAGTTCTTC,CASSLVRNEQFF
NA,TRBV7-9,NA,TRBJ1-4,TGTGCCAGCAGCTTAAAGGGGGCTAATGAAAAACTGTTTTTT,CASSLKGANEKLFF
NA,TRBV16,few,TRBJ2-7,TGTGCCAGCAGCCAATCCCGGCGGGTTCCCGAGCAGTACTTC,CASSQSRRVPEQYF
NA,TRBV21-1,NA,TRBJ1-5,TGTGCCAGCAGCAGACTTACTACAGGTACAGGACAGCCCCAGCATTTT,CASSRLTTGTGQPQHF
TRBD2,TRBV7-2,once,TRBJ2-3,TGTGCCAGCAGCTGGGGACTAGCTGGAGATACGCAGTATTTT,CASSWGLAGDTQYF
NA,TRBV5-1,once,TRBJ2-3,TGCGCCAGCAGCTTTGCAGGGACTGGCACAGATACGCAGTATTTT,CASSFAGTGTDTQYF
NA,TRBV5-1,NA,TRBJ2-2,TGCGCCAGCAGCTGGACCGGGGGAAACACCGGGGAGCTGTTTTTT,CASSWTGGNTGELFF
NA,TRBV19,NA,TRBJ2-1,TGTGCCAGTAGTTCAGGTAATGAGCAGTTCTTC,CASSSGNEQFF